This TCR beta chain derives from a study of T cell responses to AZD1222 COVID-19 vaccine. General study points: As reported, nearly half of all spike-specific TCRs target variant regions that are unmutated. Spike-specific TCR repertoires showed rising breadth and depth after two AZD1222 doses. The study found vaccine-associated CD4 TCRs spanning spike, dominant at 160-218 and 743-854. The donor cohort was predominantly white British with a female majority, and clonal diversity may have been underestimated.

TCRdb's table, derived via immunoSEQ multiplex PCR, lists solely in-frame clones and lacks some. Of 90,000 to 150,000 clones listed, approximately 90% were seen once; the top ten hold less than 3.5%. For this clone: The antigen remains undetermined.

V lost 6 bases, J lost 1 base, and 10 bases lay in between. Germline CDR1 and CDR2: LNHDA and SQIVND (reference sequence). The CDR3 is 14 residues long. This TCR was recovered from an adult who received the AZD1222 COVID-19 vaccine. The input for sequencing was peripheral blood, taken 28 days after the second AZD1222 dose. The chain couples TRBV19 to TRBJ1-5, with D possibly being TRBD1 (5 bases). CDR3 sequence reads: CASSLWGSNQPQHF. In DNA form, the CDR3 reads TGTGCCAGTAGCCTCTGGGGGAGCAATCAGCCCCAGCATTTT.